The 21 T cell receptor beta chains below come from one sample, sequenced in a study of spatial heterogeneity in lung cancer (dated by TCRdb to 2018 to 2020). Findings and caveats that apply to the study as a whole: The number of expanded intratumoral alpha and beta TCRs correlated with the tumor nonsynonymous mutation count.

These receptors' targets are unknown. The receptor library was made with 5' RACE. These reads were obtained on a NextSeq 500. The public sequencing data were trimmed at Q25 with fastp and processed into clonotypes with MiXCR by TCRdb, which kept only in-frame beta chains. CDR3 protein duplicates are merged, each entry listing the most common genes and DNA. The sample includes almost 7,000 distinct CDR3 sequences, with approximately 15% observed a single time. Approximately 9.8% of the sample is in the top ten clones. The time point label corresponds to: sample taken at primary tumor resection. Sequencing was performed on lung tumor tissue, taken at surgery. These receptor sequences come from a male donor with early-stage non-small cell lung cancer.

This clonotype counts as medium-sized. Because the library targeted alpha chains, this beta chain is an off-target read whose size means little. This sequence joins TRBV3-1 and TRBJ1-5, with 8 bases that match TRBD1. V gave up 4 bases and J gave up 7 bases; unmatched junction bases: 6. CDR1 and CDR2 (germline): LGHDT, YNNKEL (reference sequence). The CDR3 has 14 residues. CDR3 protein: CASSPSRGHQPQHF. The CDR3 coding sequence is TGTGCCAGCAGCCCGAGCAGGGGGCACCAGCCCCAGCATTTT.

On this clonotype itself: This beta chain is an unintended read in a library built for alpha chains; its size means little. V is TRBV9 and J is TRBJ2-3; weak D call: TRBD2 (6 bases). Trimming removed 0 bases at V and 4 bases at J, with 12 bases between. Germline values: CDR1 SGDLS, CDR2 YYNGEE. The CDR3 has 15 amino acids. This CDR3 is CASSVGGTHPDTQYF. CDR3 nucleotide sequence: TGTGCCAGCAGCGTAGGAGGGACTCACCCAGATACGCAGTATTTT.

This clonotype was observed many times. Because the library targeted alpha chains, this beta chain is an off-target read whose size means little. This chain uses TRBV19 with TRBJ2-1; D is perhaps TRBD2 (6 bases). The V gene lost 5 bases and the J gene lost 15 bases, with 14 bases spanning the gap. Germline-derived CDR1 and CDR2 are LNHDA and SQIVND (reference sequence). This CDR3 is built from 11 residues. The CDR3 bases are TGTGCCAGTAGTGCCGCGCTAGCGTGGTTCTTC. Translating it yields CASSAALAWFF. Full variable domain (remainder filled in from reference TRBV19 and TRBJ2-1): DGGITQSPKYLFRKEGQNVTLSCEQNLNHDAMYWYRQDPGQGLRLIYYSQIVNDFQKGDIAEGYSVSREKKESFPLTVTSAQKNPTAFYLCASSAALAWFFGPGTRLTVL.

This clonotype has a count of ten or more. In a library made to pick up alpha chains, this beta chain is a stray read with a size that means little. This chain connects TRBV11-2 to TRBJ1-1; unclear D gene. Germline V gives CDR1 SGHAT, CDR2 FQNNGV. CDR3 length equals 14 residues. Trimming pared 0 bases from V and 1 base from J, leaving 6 bases between. CDR3 region: CASSLEMENTEAFF. DNA of the CDR3: TGTGCCAGCAGCTTAGAGATGGAGAACACTGAAGCTTTCTTT.

In the case of this clonotype: With the library built for alpha chains, this beta chain is off target and its frequency is not meaningful. This chain links TRBV20-1 with TRBJ1-2, with D hard to call. The CDR3 is 10 amino acids. The germline V gene has CDR1 DFQATT and CDR2 SNEGSKA (reference sequence). V dropped 0 bases and J dropped 13 bases, with 9 bases sitting between them. The CDR3 bases are TGCAGTGCTAGAGATGTCCTCCCCACCTTC. Its translation: CSARDVLPTF.

Many counts were recorded for this clonotype. Within a library made for alpha chains, this beta chain is off target, and its count is uninformative. The chain employs TRBV19 and TRBJ2-1, with 9 bases lining up with TRBD2. The CDR3 length is 14 residues. Germline CDR1 and CDR2: LNHDA and SQIVND (reference sequence). V trimming: 5 bases; J trimming: 5 bases; junction bases outside the gene matches: 4. The CDR3 loop reads CASSLRGGDNEQFF. Here the CDR3 DNA reads TGTGCCAGTAGTCTGCGGGGGGGAGACAATGAGCAGTTCTTC.

The sample holds many counts of this clonotype. A library prepared for alpha chains yielded this beta chain as an off-target read; its size is of little meaning. V is TRBV14 and J is TRBJ1-1, with 9 bases identical to TRBD1. The CDR3 totals 14 residues. Looked up from germline, CDR1 is SGHDN and CDR2 is FVKESK. J was trimmed by 7 bases and V by 4 bases; bases with no gene match: 7. The CDR3 DNA sequence: TGTGCCAGCAGCCTCACAGGGGGCTGGGGTGAAGCTTTCTTT. Translation: CASSLTGGWGEAFF.

To note about this clonotype: This beta chain is a stray sequence in a library constructed for alpha chains; its clone size is not meaningful. The chain is built from TRBV11-3 and TRBJ2-7; TRBD2 might be the D (5 bases). The V and J ends lost 4 bases and 3 bases respectively, with 10 bases between them. Germline V CDR1 and CDR2: SGHNT, YENEEA. The CDR3 runs to 13 residues. The CDR3 protein is CASSSEGHYEQYF. In nucleotides, the CDR3 is TGTGCCAGCAGCTCTGAGGGCCACTACGAGCAGTACTTC. Full variable domain (outside the CDR3, taken from reference TRBV11-3 and TRBJ2-7): EAGVVQSPRYKIIEKKQPVAFWCNPISGHNTLYWYLQNLGQGPELLIRYENEEAVDDSQLPKDRFSAERLKGVDSTLKIQPAELGDSAVYLCASSSEGHYEQYFGPGTRLTVT.

This clonotype was found many times. Little can be read into the size of this beta chain, an off-target read in a library designed for alpha chains. The chain couples TRBV12-3 or TRBV12-4 to TRBJ2-7; D is undetermined. Between the trimmed V and J ends, which lost 3 bases and 5 bases, there was a span of 5 bases. CDR3 length: 11 amino acids. CDR3 bases: TGTGCCAGCAGTTTCCACAACGAGCAGTACTTC. This translates into CASSFHNEQYF.

This clonotype is medium-sized (0.01 to 0.1%) in the sample. This beta chain is a stray read from a library made for alpha chains; its abundance is not meaningful. The genes are TRBV5-6 and TRBJ1-5; 9 nucleotides align to TRBD1. Germline CDR1 and CDR2: SGHDT and YYEEEE. The length of the CDR3 is 17 residues. J lost 7 bases, V lost 3 bases, and 14 bases had no gene match. Here the CDR3 reads CASSSYGQGRGRQPQHF. CDR3 in DNA: TGTGCCAGCAGCTCCTATGGACAGGGGAGAGGAAGGCAGCCCCAGCATTTT.

This clonotype is categorized as medium-sized. Since it is a stray read in a library aimed at alpha chains, this beta chain has a size that is not meaningful. The chain has TRBV12-3 or TRBV12-4 and TRBJ1-1; a possible D gene is TRBD1 (5 bases). CDR3 length equals 12 residues. Trimming shortened V by 4 bases and J by 6 bases, and 9 bases separated the two germline ends. CDR3 region: CASSSGGAEAFF. The DNA of the CDR3 is TGTGCCAGCAGTTCGGGGGGAGCTGAAGCTTTCTTT.

By sample share, this clonotype is medium-sized. This beta chain is off target for a library built for alpha chains, so its abundance means little. The chain carries TRBV29-1 and TRBJ2-7, with D possibly TRBD2 on 6 matching bases. Germline lookup yields CDR1 SQVTM and CDR2 ANQGSEA. This CDR3 spans 15 amino acids. Trimming shortened V by 3 bases and J by 6 bases, and 21 bases separated the two germline ends. CDR3 in DNA: TGCAGCGTTGAGGTAGCGGATTCCATGACTGTCGAGCAGTACTTC. Its translation is CSVEVADSMTVEQYF.

This clonotype was recorded many times. This beta chain came through as a stray read in a library set up for alpha chains, and its size says little. The J gene is TRBJ2-2, the V gene TRBV5-4; 12 nucleotides align to TRBD2. The CDR3 consists of 16 residues. Germline V gives CDR1 SGHNT, CDR2 YYREEE (reference sequence). V shed 3 bases, J shed 4 bases, and the junction held 4 bases outside the gene matches. CDR3 sequence: CASSSGLAGSTGELFF. The CDR3, as DNA: TGTGCCAGCAGCTCCGGACTAGCGGGAAGCACCGGGGAGCTGTTTTTT.

Points on this clonotype: One junction end does not reproduce the germline sequence, and a read error may be involved. This beta chain appears as a stray read in a library generated for alpha chains; its size is not informative. The rearrangement joins TRBV20-1 to TRBJ2-3, with 9 bases aligning to TRBD2. The germline V gene has CDR1 DFQATT and CDR2 SNEGSKA (reference sequence). This CDR3 contains 13 residues. Written as DNA, the CDR3 is TGCAGTGCTAGAGAATTTCAAGGGACTAGCATAGCGTTT. Translated: CSAREFQGTSIAF.

This clonotype has only a few counts. The size of this beta chain means little, since it is a stray read in a library made for alpha chains. The chain joins TRBV20-1 to TRBJ2-2; 9 bases agree with TRBD2. There are 16 residues in the CDR3. V shed 6 bases and J 4 bases; nucleotides not matched to a gene: 12. The V gene's germline CDR1 is DFQATT and CDR2 SNEGSKA (reference sequence). The CDR3 DNA reads TGCAGTGCCCCTCTGGCGCTAGCGGGGCTCACCGGGGAGCTGTTTTTT. It is translated as CSAPLALAGLTGELFF.

This clonotype is judged large (0.1 to 1%). The library was built for alpha chains, so this beta chain is an off-target read and its size means little. The chain uses TRBV12-3 or TRBV12-4 and TRBJ1-1; unclear D gene. This CDR3 has 13 amino acids. The V and J ends lost 1 base and 2 bases respectively, with 5 bases between them. The CDR3 DNA is TGTGCCAGCAGTTTAGTGGATAACACTGAAGCTTTCTTT. Translation gives CASSLVDNTEAFF.

In its sample, this clonotype is medium-sized. The library was prepared for alpha chains; this beta chain is a stray read, so its frequency means little. This sequence joins TRBV21-1 and TRBJ2-5. TRBV21-1 is flagged as a pseudogene. This CDR3 is built from 14 residues. CDR3 nucleotides: TGTGCCAGCAGCAAAATAGCCGGCCAAGAGACCCAGTACTTC. Amino acids: CASSKIAGQETQYF.

This clonotype was counted at least ten times. Since the library was made to target alpha chains, this beta chain is a stray read and its abundance is not meaningful. The rearrangement links TRBV15 to TRBJ1-2; D gene unclear. V was pared by 6 bases and J by 1 base, with 15 bases between. Germline V gene lookup returns CDR1 LNHNV and CDR2 YYDKDF (reference sequence). This CDR3 has 15 amino acids. Here the CDR3 reads CATSRSGGNNYGYTF. CDR3 nucleotide sequence: TGTGCCACCAGTCGGTCAGGCGGGAATAACTATGGCTACACCTTC. Combining the CDR3 with reference TRBV15 and TRBJ1-2 gives the whole variable domain DAMVIQNPRYQVTQFGKPVTLSCSQTLNHNVMYWYQQKSSQAPKLLFHYYDKDFNNEADTPDNFQSRRPNTSFCFLDIRSPGLGDTAMYLCATSRSGGNNYGYTFGSGTRLTVV.

This clonotype was observed many times. This beta chain is off target for a library built for alpha chains, so its abundance means little. The V call is TRBV10-3, the J call TRBJ2-1, with no clear D. The CDR3 has 12 residues. The V and J ends lost 2 bases and 10 bases respectively, with 9 bases between them. CDR1 is ENHRY, CDR2 SYGVKD, per germline. For the CDR3, the DNA is TGTGCCATCAGTGAGGGATTAAAGGAGCAGTTCTTC. Its protein is CAISEGLKEQFF.

This clonotype was counted many times. Being off target in a library aimed at alpha chains, this beta chain has a size of little meaning. The chain combines TRBV5-1 with TRBJ2-7, with 7 nucleotides matching TRBD1. The J segment lost 5 bases and the V segment lost 4 bases, leaving 9 bases of the junction unmatched. The V gene's germline CDR1 is SGHRS and CDR2 YFSETQ. CDR3 size: 14 residues. CDR3 sequence: CASSHIQGENEQYF. The CDR3 DNA reads as TGCGCCAGCAGCCATATTCAGGGGGAAAACGAGCAGTACTTC.

As concerns this clonotype: This beta chain is off target for a library built for alpha chains, so its abundance means little. This chain joins TRBV18 and TRBJ2-1; unclear D gene. This CDR3 contains 16 residues. V lost 0 bases to trimming and J lost 8 bases, with 17 bases between them. Germline CDR1 is KGHSH and CDR2 is LQKENI. As DNA, the CDR3 is TGTGCCAGCTCACCACCCACCACAGTCCGCCTCCATGAGCAGTTCTTC. Translation gives CASSPPTTVRLHEQFF.